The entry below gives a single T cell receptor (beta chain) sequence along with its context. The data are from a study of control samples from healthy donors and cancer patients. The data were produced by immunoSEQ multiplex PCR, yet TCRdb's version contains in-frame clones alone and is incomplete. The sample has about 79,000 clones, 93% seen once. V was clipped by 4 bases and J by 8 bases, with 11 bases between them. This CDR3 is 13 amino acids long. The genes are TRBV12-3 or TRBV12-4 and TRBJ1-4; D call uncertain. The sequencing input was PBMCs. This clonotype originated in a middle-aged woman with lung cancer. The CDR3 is CASSYRVGEKLFF. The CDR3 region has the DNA TGTGCCAGCAGTTACCGGGTTGGAGAAAAACTGTTTTTT.